The entry that follows covers one T cell receptor (beta chain) sequence. Its antigen is not known. The sample belongs to a study of cytomegalovirus exposure and HLA in healthy donors. The V end lost 3 bases, the J end lost 2 bases, and 10 bases lay between the germline ends. CDR3 length: 14 residues. Germline CDR1 and CDR2: SGHTS and YDEGEE. Primers included in the PCR were 60 Vbeta and 13 Jbeta primers. Measured with immunoSEQ multiplex PCR; TCRdb has only the in-frame clones, and not every one. The data show 55,000 to 80,000 clones, 65% to 70% seen once. General observations from the study: What was likely a sequencing artifact was a cluster of highly shared sequence variants. Trimming of TCR beta V- and J-genes showed a link, identified in a later analysis, to a missense DCLRE1C variant. According to reports, the classifier identified cytomegalovirus status with high specificity and sensitivity.

The TCR sequence derives from a man aged 40-55 years in good health and CMV-seropositive. The specimen sequenced was PBMCs. This chain connects TRBV5-8 to TRBJ2-3; tentative D call: TRBD1 (5 bases). The CDR3 region is CASSWPRDTDTQYF. As DNA, the CDR3 is TGTGCCAGCAGCTGGCCCAGGGACACAGATACGCAGTATTTT. Filled out from reference TRBV5-8 and TRBJ2-3, the complete variable domain reads EAGVTQSPTHLIKTRGQQATLRCSPISGHTSVYWYQQALGLGLQFLLWYDEGEERNRGNFPPRFSGRQFPNYSSELNVNALELEDSALYLCASSWPRDTDTQYFGPGTRLTVL.